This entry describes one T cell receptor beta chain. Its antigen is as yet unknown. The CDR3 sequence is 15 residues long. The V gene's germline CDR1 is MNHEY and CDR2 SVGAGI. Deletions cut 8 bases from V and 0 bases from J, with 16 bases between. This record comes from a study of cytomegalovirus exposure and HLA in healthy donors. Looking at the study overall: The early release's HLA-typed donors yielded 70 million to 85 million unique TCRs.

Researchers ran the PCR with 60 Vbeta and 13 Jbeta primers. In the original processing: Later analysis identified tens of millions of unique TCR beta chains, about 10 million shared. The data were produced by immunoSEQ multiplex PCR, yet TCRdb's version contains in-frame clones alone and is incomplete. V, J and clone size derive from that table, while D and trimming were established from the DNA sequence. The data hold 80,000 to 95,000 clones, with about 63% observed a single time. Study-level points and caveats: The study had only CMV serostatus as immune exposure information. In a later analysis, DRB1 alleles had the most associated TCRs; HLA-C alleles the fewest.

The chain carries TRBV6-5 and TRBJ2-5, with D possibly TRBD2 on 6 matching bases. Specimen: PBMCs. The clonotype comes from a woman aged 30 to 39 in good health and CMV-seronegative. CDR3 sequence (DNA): TGTGCCAGCGGGTCTCCCCGGGACTACCAAGAGACCCAGTACTTC. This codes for CASGSPRDYQETQYF.